This T cell receptor (beta chain) was recovered during a study of CXCR4 blockade with PD-1 therapy in pancreatic cancer. The repertoire was sequenced with immunoSEQ multiplex PCR; TCRdb's copy has only in-frame clones and lacks some. Of more than 15,000 clones listed, around 72% were seen once; the top ten hold 5% to 6.5%. No neoadjuvant therapy was given before resection to the patients supplying these archived tumor blocks. Findings and caveats of the study: Intratumoral clonality (mean 0.14) exceeded healthy blood (over 0.045) but did not track survival.

V lost 0 bases to trimming and J lost 0 bases, with 5 bases between them. Germline values: CDR1 SQVTM, CDR2 ANQGSEA. The CDR3 extends over 13 amino acids. With regard to this clone: Its antigen is still unknown.

This TCR derives from a human donor with pancreatic ductal adenocarcinoma. The sequenced material came from tumor tissue. The chain employs TRBV29-1 and TRBJ1-1; the D is unclear. The CDR3 spells CSVEDKVNTEAFF. The CDR3, as DNA: TGCAGCGTTGAAGATAAGGTGAACACTGAAGCTTTCTTT.